These 6 T cell receptor beta chains came from one sample sequenced in a study of response to subunit inactivated influenza vaccine. TCRdb ran MiXCR on the RT-PCR reads and lists one entry per CDR3 protein. The sample records around 600,000 distinct CDR3 sequences, around 10% being singletons. This same sample was also taken into another study, of T cells expressing NK-cell markers. According to that study: What made the TCR beta cDNA was 5'RACE template switching with UMIs.

This specimen consisted of PBMCs from blood, obtained on the day of vaccination. These receptors were collected from a man aged 50-60 years who received an inactivated influenza vaccine.

The V call is TRBV6-1, the J call TRBJ1-5; 9 bases agree with TRBD1. The CDR3 has 16 residues. Germline V CDR1 and CDR2: MNHNS, SASEGT. V dropped 4 bases and J dropped 9; count of bases not matched to a gene: 13. CDR3 nucleotide sequence: TGTGCCAGCAGTGGCATCCAGGGACAGGGAGAACGGCCCCAGCATTTT. Its translation: CASSGIQGQGERPQHF.

A few counts support this clonotype. This chain links TRBV11-2 with TRBJ2-5; a possible D gene is TRBD1 (5 bases). V dropped 2 bases and J dropped 5 bases, with 12 bases sitting between them. Germline CDR1 is SGHAT and CDR2 is FQNNGV. This CDR3 region has 14 residues. CDR3 loop: CASSLSGMMETQYF. In nucleotides, the CDR3 is TGTGCCAGCAGCTTATCAGGGATGATGGAGACCCAGTACTTC.

The rearrangement links TRBV27 to TRBJ2-3; D may be TRBD1 (6 bases). This CDR3 comprises 13 residues. V lost 8 bases, J lost 3 bases, and 12 bases lay in between. Germline lookup yields CDR1 MNHEY and CDR2 SMNVEV (reference sequence). In nucleotides, the CDR3 is TGTGCCAGCGGGGGCAGGGGTACAGATACGCAGTATTTT. Its translation: CASGGRGTDTQYF.

The chain recombines TRBV7-8 with TRBJ2-7, with 7 bases identical to TRBD2. CDR3 length: 14 residues. Germline CDR1 reads SGHVS; CDR2 reads FQNEAQ. V lost 2 bases and J lost 1; bases outside the gene matches: 2. The CDR3 is CASSLLAASYEQYF. In DNA, the CDR3 is TGTGCCAGCAGCTTACTAGCGGCGTCCTACGAGCAGTACTTC. The whole variable domain, remainder taken from reference TRBV7-8 and TRBJ2-7, is GAGVSQSPRYKVAKRGQDVALRCDPISGHVSLFWYQQALGQGPEFLTYFQNEAQLDKSGLPSDRFFAERPEGSVSTLKIQRTQQEDSAVYLCASSLLAASYEQYFGPGTRLTVT.

This clonotype was observed at least ten times. This CDR3 reads CASSRLAGPYNEQFF. The DNA of the CDR3 is TGTGCCAGCTCCAGACTAGCGGGGCCATACAATGAGCAGTTCTTC. The chain recombines TRBV14 with TRBJ2-1; 11 bases are shared with TRBD2. The length of the CDR3 is 15 residues. Trimming at V came to 8 bases and at J to 4 bases, leaving 7 bases not matched to a gene. The germline V gene encodes CDR1 SGHDN and CDR2 FVKESK.

This clonotype was seen only a few times. This chain joins TRBV10-3 and TRBJ2-3, with D tentatively TRBD1 (6 bases). The CDR3 is 16 residues long. Germline V gene sequence: CDR1 ENHRY, CDR2 SYGVKD. Trimming shortened V by 4 bases and J by 2 bases, and 16 bases separated the two germline ends. CDR3: CAISAPLGQLTDTQYF. In nucleotides, the CDR3 is TGTGCCATCAGTGCGCCTTTAGGACAGCTCACAGATACGCAGTATTTT.